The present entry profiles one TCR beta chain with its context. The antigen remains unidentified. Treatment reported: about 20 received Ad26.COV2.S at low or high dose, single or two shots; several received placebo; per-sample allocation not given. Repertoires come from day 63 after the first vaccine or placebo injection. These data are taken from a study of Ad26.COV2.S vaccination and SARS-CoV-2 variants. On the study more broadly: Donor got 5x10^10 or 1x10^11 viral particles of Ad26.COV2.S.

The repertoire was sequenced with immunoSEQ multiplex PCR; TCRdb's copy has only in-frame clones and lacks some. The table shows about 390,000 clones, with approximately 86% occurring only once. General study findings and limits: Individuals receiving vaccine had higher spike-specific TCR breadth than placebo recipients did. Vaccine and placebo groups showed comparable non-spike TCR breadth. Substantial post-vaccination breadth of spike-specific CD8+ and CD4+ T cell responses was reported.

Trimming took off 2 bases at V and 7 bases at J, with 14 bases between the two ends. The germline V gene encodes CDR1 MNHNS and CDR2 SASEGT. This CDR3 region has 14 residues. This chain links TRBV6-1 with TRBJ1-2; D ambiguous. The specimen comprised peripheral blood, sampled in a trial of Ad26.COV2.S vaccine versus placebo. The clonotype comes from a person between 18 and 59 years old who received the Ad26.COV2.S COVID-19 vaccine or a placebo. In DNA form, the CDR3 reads TGTGCCAGCAGTGAATCGGGCAGCCGGGGTGGCTACACCTTC. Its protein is CASSESGSRGGYTF.